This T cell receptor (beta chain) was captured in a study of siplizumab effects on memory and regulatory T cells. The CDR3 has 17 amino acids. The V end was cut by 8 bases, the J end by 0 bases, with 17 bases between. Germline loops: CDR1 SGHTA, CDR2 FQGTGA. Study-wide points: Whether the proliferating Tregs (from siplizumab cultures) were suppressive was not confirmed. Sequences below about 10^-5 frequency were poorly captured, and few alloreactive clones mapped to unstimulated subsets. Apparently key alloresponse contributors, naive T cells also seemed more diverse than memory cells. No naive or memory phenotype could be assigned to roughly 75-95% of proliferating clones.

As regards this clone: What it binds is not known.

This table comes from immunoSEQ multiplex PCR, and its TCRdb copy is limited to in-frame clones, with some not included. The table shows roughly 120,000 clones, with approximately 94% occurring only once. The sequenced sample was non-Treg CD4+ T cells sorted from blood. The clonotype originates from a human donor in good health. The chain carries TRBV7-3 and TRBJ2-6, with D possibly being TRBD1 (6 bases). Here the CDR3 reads CASGDGQSLSGANVLTF. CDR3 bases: TGTGCCAGCGGAGACGGACAGTCGCTCTCTGGGGCCAACGTCCTGACTTTC. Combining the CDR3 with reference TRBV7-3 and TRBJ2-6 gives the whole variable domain GAGVSQTPSNKVTEKGKYVELRCDPISGHTALYWYRQSLGQGPEFLIYFQGTGAADDSGLPNDRFFAVRPEGSVSTLKIQRTERGDSAVYLCASGDGQSLSGANVLTFGAGSRLTVL.